Presented here are 25 T cell receptor beta chains from one specimen sequenced in a study of T cells in Graves' hyperthyroidism and ophthalmopathy. From RNA transcripts, TCR beta CDR3 regions were amplified. During a first-round RT-PCR of the TCR CDR3, the HTBI primer set was used. TCRdb re-derived calls from the multiplex PCR reads in MiXCR, one entry per CDR3 protein. The table records 500,000 to 650,000 distinct CDR3 sequences, about 14% of them present only once. Sequencing was done on a sample of blood. These receptors were obtained from a woman in her forties or fifties with Graves' ophthalmopathy.

This clonotype was counted at least ten times. This CDR3 reads CASSSLAGPKTDTQYF. CDR3 DNA: TGTGCCAGCAGCTCTCTAGCGGGTCCAAAGACAGATACGCAGTATTTT. The chain combines TRBV5-6 with TRBJ2-3; 8 bases are a match to TRBD2. The CDR3 is 16 amino acids. From germline, CDR1 is SGHDT and CDR2 YYEEEE. The V and J ends lost 3 bases and 3 bases, in that order; junction bases with no gene match: 9.

This chain joins TRBV5-1 and TRBJ2-3, with 9 bases matching TRBD1. CDR3 length: 14 residues. Germline trimming cut 5 bases from V and 5 bases from J; bases unmatched to any gene: 6. CDR1 and CDR2 from the germline V gene are SGHRS and YFSETQ. Here the CDR3 DNA reads TGCGCCAGCAGTACAGGGGGCGCGTTAGATACGCAGTATTTT. This codes for CASSTGGALDTQYF. The full variable domain, with the rest looked up from reference TRBV5-1 and TRBJ2-3, is KAGVTQTPRYLIKTRGQQVTLSCSPISGHRSVSWYQQTPGQGLQFLFEYFSETQRNKGNFPGRFSGRQFSNSRSEMNVSTLELGDSALYLCASSTGGALDTQYFGPGTRLTVL.

This clonotype was seen a few times. The V gene is TRBV19, the J gene TRBJ2-6, with no clear D. Trimming took off 3 bases at V and 1 base at J, with 7 bases between the two ends. The germline V gene encodes CDR1 LNHDA and CDR2 SQIVND (reference sequence). The CDR3 runs 15 residues. Here the CDR3 reads CASSIVQSGANVLTF. For the CDR3, the DNA is TGTGCCAGTAGTATCGTACAGTCTGGGGCCAACGTCCTGACTTTC.

The chain is built from TRBV12-3 or TRBV12-4 and TRBJ1-4, with a weak D call TRBD1 (6 bases). V was trimmed by 8 bases and J by 1 base, leaving 8 bases between them. The CDR3 is 13 amino acids. The CDR3 protein is CASLQGTNEKLFF. The CDR3 region has the DNA TGTGCCAGCCTACAGGGAACTAATGAAAAACTGTTTTTT.

This clonotype was picked up many times. The chain combines TRBV28 with TRBJ2-1; D is unresolved. Per germline, CDR1 MDHEN and CDR2 SYDVKM. The CDR3 sequence is 14 residues long. V lost 6 bases to trimming and J lost 5 bases, with 14 bases between them. The CDR3 coding sequence is TGTGCCAGCAGCGATCGACCCCAAGACAATGAGCAGTTCTTC. Its protein is CASSDRPQDNEQFF.

This clonotype was detected ten times or more. The chain has TRBV28 and TRBJ2-7; TRBD2 aligns across 8 bases. V was pared by 8 bases and J by 7 bases, with 13 bases of the junction left unmatched. Germline V lookup: CDR1 MDHEN, CDR2 SYDVKM. CDR3 length equals 14 residues. Here the CDR3 reads CASGPPSGSGEQYF. The CDR3, as DNA: TGTGCCAGCGGCCCCCCAAGCGGGAGCGGAGAGCAGTACTTC.

Only a few counts were recorded for this clonotype. The gene calls are TRBV27 and TRBJ2-1; 8 bases are shared with TRBD2. CDR3 length: 17 amino acids. The germline V gene has CDR1 MNHEY and CDR2 SMNVEV (reference sequence). V trimming: 0 bases; J trimming: 0 bases; junction bases outside the gene matches: 4. CDR3 protein: CASSLSGGRPSYNEQFF. The CDR3 DNA reads TGTGCCAGCAGTTTATCTGGCGGGAGGCCCTCCTACAATGAGCAGTTCTTC.

This clonotype has just one count. This may arise from a read error, as a much more abundant clone is one base away. The chain carries TRBV6-1 and TRBJ2-3, with TRBD1 as a possible D gene (5 bases). The CDR3 sequence is 16 residues long. Germline CDR1 is MNHNS and CDR2 is SASEGT. Here the CDR3 reads CASSDPAGFSTGTQYF. The CDR3 DNA is TGTGCCAGCAGTGATCCCGCAGGGTTTTCCACAGGTACGCAGTATTTT.

This clonotype showed up many times. V usage is TRBV9 and J usage is TRBJ2-1; 10 bases are a match to TRBD2. After removal of 2 bases from V and 8 bases from J, the junction contained 7 bases not matched to a gene. CDR1 is SGDLS, CDR2 YYNGEE, per germline. The CDR3 loop spans 15 amino acids. CDR3 loop: CASSVSSLAGDEQFF. CDR3 DNA sequence: TGTGCCAGCAGCGTCAGCAGCCTAGCGGGAGATGAGCAGTTCTTC. Drawing the rest from reference TRBV9 and TRBJ2-1, the complete variable domain is DSGVTQTPKHLITATGQRVTLRCSPRSGDLSVYWYQQSLDQGLQFLIQYYNGEERAKGNILERFSAQQFPDLHSELNLSSLELGDSALYFCASSVSSLAGDEQFFGPGTRLTVL.

In this sample, this clonotype turned up many times. V usage is TRBV6-1 and J usage is TRBJ2-7, with unresolved D. This CDR3 contains 15 residues. The V gene lost 3 bases and the J gene lost 5 bases, with 17 bases spanning the gap. Germline V gives CDR1 MNHNS, CDR2 SASEGT. The CDR3 sequence is CASSDEMGSVDEQYF. CDR3 bases: TGTGCCAGCAGTGACGAGATGGGAAGTGTAGACGAGCAGTACTTC.

In this sample, this clonotype turned up many times. V usage is TRBV7-2 and J usage is TRBJ2-1, with 7 bases aligning to TRBD1. The germline gives CDR1 SGHTA, CDR2 FQGNSA. The CDR3 runs 14 residues. V lost 5 bases and J lost 6; bases outside the gene matches: 7. In DNA, the CDR3 is TGTGCCAGCAGCATGAACAGGGGTCTCAATGAGCAGTTCTTC. It codes for CASSMNRGLNEQFF.

The chain recombines TRBV4-1 with TRBJ2-3; D assignment may be TRBD1 or TRBD2 (5 bases each). The CDR3 totals 14 residues. Germline V gives CDR1 MGHRA, CDR2 YSYEKL. V dropped 6 bases and J dropped 5 bases, with 15 bases sitting between them. The CDR3 DNA follows: TGCGCCAGCAGGCCGGGACCCCGCATAGATACGCAGTATTTT. Residues: CASRPGPRIDTQYF.

This clonotype was detected many times. This chain joins TRBV2 and TRBJ2-1; D is uncertain. Germline values: CDR1 SNHLY, CDR2 FYNNEI. The V end was cut by 2 bases, the J end by 9 bases, with 8 bases between. The CDR3 consists of 12 residues. This CDR3 reads CASSESAAEQFF. The CDR3 DNA reads TGTGCCAGCAGTGAATCTGCAGCTGAGCAGTTCTTC.

The chain employs TRBV7-3 and TRBJ2-3; a weak D match, TRBD1 (6 bases). V was clipped by 6 bases and J by 5 bases, with 18 bases between them. This CDR3 comprises 15 residues. The germline V gene has CDR1 SGHTA and CDR2 FQGTGA. The CDR3 DNA sequence: TGTGCCAGCAGTGAAACAGGGTCCGGATTAGATACGCAGTATTTT. Its translation: CASSETGSGLDTQYF.

The chain recombines TRBV29-1 with TRBJ2-7; D not resolved. V lost 4 bases to trimming and J lost 3 bases, with 7 bases between them. The CDR3 covers 11 residues. Germline-derived CDR1 and CDR2 are SQVTM and ANQGSEA. CDR3 loop: CSVATDYEQYF. CDR3 nucleotide sequence: TGCAGCGTTGCCACGGACTACGAGCAGTACTTC.

This clonotype was picked up many times. The rearrangement joins TRBV20-1 to TRBJ2-1; 8 nucleotides agree with TRBD1. CDR3 size: 14 residues. V lost 4 bases, J lost 4 bases, and 6 bases stayed unmatched. Germline CDR1 reads DFQATT; CDR2 reads SNEGSKA (reference sequence). This chain's CDR3 is CSANRDRPYNEQFF. CDR3 nucleotide sequence: TGCAGTGCTAATCGGGACAGGCCGTACAATGAGCAGTTCTTC.

Ten or more counts support this clonotype. The CDR3 coding sequence is TGCAGTGCCGTACCCATTAGAGGGGGGAATGAGCAGTTCTTC. It codes for CSAVPIRGGNEQFF. The chain combines TRBV20-1 with TRBJ2-1; D possibly uses TRBD1 or TRBD2 (6 bases each). V lost 6 bases to trimming and J lost 7 bases, with 19 bases between them. The CDR3 spans 14 residues. From germline, CDR1 is DFQATT and CDR2 SNEGSKA (reference sequence).

This clonotype was detected ten times or more. This chain joins TRBV7-9 and TRBJ1-1, with D possibly matching TRBD1 (5 bases). CDR1 and CDR2 from the germline V gene are SEHNR and FQNEAQ (reference sequence). The CDR3 totals 15 residues. V lost 0 bases and J lost 0, with 8 bases in between. CDR3 in DNA: TGTGCCAGCAGCTTAGCGCGGGGGATGAACACTGAAGCTTTCTTT. It is translated as CASSLARGMNTEAFF. Supplemented by reference TRBV7-9 and TRBJ1-1, the full variable domain reads DTGVSQNPRHKITKRGQNVTFRCDPISEHNRLYWYRQTLGQGPEFLTYFQNEAQLEKSRLLSDRFSAERPKGSFSTLEIQRTEQGDSAMYLCASSLARGMNTEAFFGQGTRLTVV.

In this sample, this clonotype turned up a few times. J is TRBJ1-5 and V is TRBV30, with D maybe TRBD1 (5 bases). The CDR3 has 15 residues. V dropped 3 bases and J dropped 0 bases, with 12 bases sitting between them. CDR1 is GTSNPN and CDR2 is SVGIG in the germline V gene (reference sequence). CDR3 in DNA: TGTGCCTGGAGCTCCCGGGGGATTAGCAATCAGCCCCAGCATTTT. It is translated as CAWSSRGISNQPQHF. Supplemented by reference TRBV30 and TRBJ1-5, the full variable domain reads SQTIHQWPATLVQPVGSPLSLECTVEGTSNPNLYWYRQAAGRGLQLLFYSVGIGQISSEVPQNLSASRPQDRQFILSSKKLLLSDSGFYLCAWSSRGISNQPQHFGDGTRLSIL.

This clonotype was counted ten times or more. J is TRBJ1-1 and V is TRBV2, with a possible D match to TRBD1 (5 bases). The CDR3 is 13 residues long. Germline CDR1 is SNHLY and CDR2 is FYNNEI. Trimming left V 2 bases short and J 5 bases short, with 9 bases between. For the CDR3, the DNA is TGTGCCAGCAGTGAATGGGGGGGGACTGAAGCTTTCTTT. This sequence encodes CASSEWGGTEAFF.

The V call is TRBV14, the J call TRBJ2-7, with 12 bases identical to TRBD2. This CDR3 is built from 17 residues. Germline CDR1 and CDR2: SGHDN and FVKESK. The V gene end was trimmed by 3 bases and the J gene end by 2 bases; junction bases not matched to a gene: 8. Written as DNA, the CDR3 is TGTGCCAGCAGCCACTCTCAACTAGCGGGAGGAACCTACGAGCAGTACTTC. Encoded protein: CASSHSQLAGGTYEQYF.

This chain uses TRBV2 with TRBJ2-1, with TRBD2 as a possible D gene (5 bases). This CDR3 spans 14 amino acids. Trimming took 3 bases from V and 4 from J, leaving 10 bases between them. The germline V gene encodes CDR1 SNHLY and CDR2 FYNNEI. DNA of the CDR3: TGTGCCAGCAGTGATCTAGCAACGTACAATGAGCAGTTCTTC. Encoded protein: CASSDLATYNEQFF.

The table lists this clonotype with many counts. The chain is built from TRBV24-1 and TRBJ2-1; D is undetermined. Germline V gene lookup returns CDR1 KGHDR and CDR2 SFDVKD. The CDR3 length is 14 residues. V gave up 6 bases and J gave up 0 bases, with 8 bases separating them. The CDR3 loop is CATSRAYSYNEQFF. The CDR3 bases are TGTGCCACCAGTAGGGCCTACTCCTACAATGAGCAGTTCTTC.

There are many counts of this clonotype. The V call is TRBV20-1, the J call TRBJ2-5, with 9 bases identical to TRBD2. CDR3 length: 14 residues. CDR1 and CDR2 (germline): DFQATT, SNEGSKA (reference sequence). V lost 5 bases and J lost 5; bases outside the gene matches: 9. CDR3 DNA: TGCAGTGCTCTATCGCGGGAGGGGTTGGAGACCCAGTACTTC. This codes for CSALSREGLETQYF.

This clonotype was found many times. This chain connects TRBV30 to TRBJ2-3; 7 nucleotides match TRBD1. The CDR3 runs 14 residues. V shed 0 bases, J shed 2 bases, and the junction held 2 bases outside the gene matches. Germline V CDR1 and CDR2: GTSNPN, SVGIG (reference sequence). As DNA, the CDR3 is TGTGCCTGGAGTGTACAGGGGTTCACAGATACGCAGTATTTT. Translation: CAWSVQGFTDTQYF.